This T cell receptor beta chain was profiled in a study of T cells after yellow fever vaccination (dated by TCRdb to about 2019). Regarding the study in general: The SMART-Seq v4 Ultra Low Input RNA kit was used to prepare libraries from fractions with low cell numbers. To track T-cell clones before and after primary and booster YFV17D yellow fever vaccination, bulk TCR alpha and beta repertoires were sequenced longitudinally. Two healthy male donors, one aged 18 to 29 and one aged 30 to 39 years, were included in the cohort. Blood samples were taken at several timepoints before and after primary and secondary immunization, and bulk PBMC replicates and cell subsets were isolated.

Reading the label with the study, this specimen's treatment or condition is: live attenuated yellow fever vaccine strain. Two biological replicates of bulk PBMCs were collected at each blood-draw timepoint. A standard Ficoll-Paque protocol was used to isolate PBMCs from peripheral blood. TriZol was used to extract RNA from bulk PBMCs, CD4 and CD8 fractions, and dextramer-positive and dextramer-negative fractions. Trimming accounts for 0 bases at V and 3 bases at J, while the number of junction bases matched to no gene is 7. The CDR3 spans 17 residues, from the cysteine through the phenylalanine. Left in the record is the CDR3 DNA by itself, 51 bases read in frame from the first base. As encoded in the germline V gene, CDR1 is SGDLS while CDR2 is YYNGEE. Broader findings and caveats from the paper: Because only a couple of donors were included in the study, the extent to which the findings can be generalized is limited. The secondary T-cell response was found to be weaker but faster than the primary response, with a peak reached on day 5 rather than on day 15. Computational filtering was required because FACS-sorted repertoires could contain abundant contaminating clonotypes from the bulk population. Most clones expanded after primary vaccination (96% of CD4 and 88% of CD8) were re-detected after the booster, suggesting that broad memory maintenance occurred. A small share of clonotypes occurred in both CD4 and CD8 compartments, likely arising from convergent recombination.

TCR cDNA was made using 5'RACE template switching, a step that added a universal primer site and unique molecular identifiers. cDNA synthesis was primed from both the TCR alpha and TCR beta constant segments. Libraries were amplified in two PCR steps, with sample barcodes and sequencing adapters added in the second step. Libraries were sequenced on Illumina HiSeq 2500 (2x100 bp) or NovaSeq (2x150 bp). Under the source paper's analysis protocol: Reads were demultiplexed and collapsed into UMI consensus sequences with MIGEC, and V(D)J alignment was performed with MiXCR. Vaccine-responding clonotypes were identified with edgeR using replicate PBMC samples, with FDR below 0.01 and a log2 fold change above 5 up to day 15 being required. Each bulk clonotype received a CD4 or CD8 identity based on whether the sequenced CD4 or CD8 repertoire contained that clonotype at higher abundance. TCRdb trimmed public reads at Q25 via fastp, called clones via MiXCR and kept in-frame beta chains. Rows are unified per CDR3 protein, each entry keeping the most common DNA and genes. TCRdb's processing, not the authors' own work, is the source of the V and J calls. The sample has about 630,000 distinct CDR3 sequences on record, about 12% of them singletons. The top ten constitute about 15% of the sample.

This clonotype was recorded a few times. The antigen this receptor binds is unknown. Qualities for individual bases were not recorded, and no much larger clone is one base off. This receptor chain uses TRBV9 and TRBJ2-1; 9 bases in the middle match TRBD1. This TCR derives from a young man who received the YFV17D yellow fever vaccine. The sequencing used PBMCs, collected on the day of the yellow fever booster vaccination. The DNA is TGTGCCAGCAGCGTAGAGGGGGGACAGGGTGACTACAATGAGCAGTTCTTC. It translates as CASSVEGGQGDYNEQFF. With the portions outside the CDR3 filled from the reference TRBV9 and TRBJ2-1 genes, the complete variable region becomes DSGVTQTPKHLITATGQRVTLRCSPRSGDLSVYWYQQSLDQGLQFLIQYYNGEERAKGNILERFSAQQFPDLHSELNLSSLELGDSALYFCASSVEGGQGDYNEQFFGPGTRLTVL.